Below, 25 T cell receptor beta chains from the same sample are listed, as sequenced in a study of OX40 agonist ivuxolimab in advanced cancers. Data came from immunoSEQ multiplex PCR; TCRdb stores just in-frame clones and leaves some out. The sample contains 150,000 to 180,000 clones, 94% of which appear only once. The material sequenced was CD4+ or CD8+ T cells sorted from blood, taken in a trial of the OX40 agonist ivuxolimab. The receptors were gathered from an adult with an advanced solid tumor such as melanoma, head and neck, liver or kidney cancer.

V gene TRBV19 combines with J gene TRBJ1-5; TRBD1 matches at 9 bases. The CDR3 extends over 20 amino acids. The trim removed 3 bases at V and 2 bases at J, leaving 17 bases unmatched. Germline V gene lookup returns CDR1 LNHDA and CDR2 SQIVND (reference sequence). The CDR3 region is CASSMELWRDRVLGNQPQHF. The CDR3 DNA reads TGTGCCAGTAGTATGGAACTATGGCGGGACAGGGTGTTAGGCAATCAGCCCCAGCATTTT.

The chain recombines TRBV5-4 with TRBJ2-7; TRBD2 aligns across 10 bases. Per germline, CDR1 SGHNT and CDR2 YYREEE (reference sequence). The ends lost 0 bases at V and 7 bases at J; junction bases unmatched: 4. CDR3 length equals 14 residues. The CDR3 bases are TGTGCCAGCAGCTTGGGTAGCGGGAGGCAGGAGCAGTACTTC. Translation gives CASSLGSGRQEQYF.

This sequence joins TRBV14 and TRBJ2-1, with D possibly being TRBD2 (6 bases). The ends were cut back, 1 base at V and 3 bases at J, with 13 bases in the middle. Germline CDR1 SGHDN, CDR2 FVKESK. The CDR3 extends over 16 amino acids. CDR3 nucleotide sequence: TGTGCCAGCAGCCAAGTCGGCGGGGTCATCTACAATGAGCAGTTCTTC. It codes for CASSQVGGVIYNEQFF.

The chain uses TRBV7-2 and TRBJ1-1; D not certain. The V gene's germline CDR1 is SGHTA and CDR2 FQGNSA. The CDR3 runs 17 residues. Trimming removed 1 base at V and 0 bases at J, with 15 bases between. The DNA for the CDR3 is TGTGCCAGCAGCTTAGTAGGGAGTCCCGCAATGAACACTGAAGCTTTCTTT. Translating gives CASSLVGSPAMNTEAFF.

J is TRBJ2-1 and V is TRBV4-1, with D unclear. The germline CDR1 and CDR2 sequences are MGHRA and YSYEKL. The CDR3 consists of 16 residues. The V end lost 0 bases, the J end lost 0 bases, and 9 bases lay between the germline ends. In DNA, the CDR3 is TGCGCCAGCAGCCAAGAGATAAGTATCTCCTACAATGAGCAGTTCTTC. Residues: CASSQEISISYNEQFF.

This clone was seen only once. The chain is built from TRBV5-1 and TRBJ2-5; D is possibly TRBD2 (6 bases). This CDR3 contains 16 residues. Trimming pared 5 bases from V and 2 bases from J, leaving 19 bases between. Germline V gene lookup returns CDR1 SGHRS and CDR2 YFSETQ. CDR3 bases: TGCGCCAGCAGGAAAACCGGGACTGGCAAACAAGAGACCCAGTACTTC. Amino acid sequence: CASRKTGTGKQETQYF.

This chain connects TRBV6-1 to TRBJ1-6; D is possibly TRBD1 (6 bases). The CDR3 has 14 amino acids. The germline V gene encodes CDR1 MNHNS and CDR2 SASEGT. V was cut by 11 bases and J by 8 bases, with 19 bases left in between. CDR3 sequence reads: CASDPRGRDSPLHF. CDR3 sequence (DNA): TGTGCCTCAGACCCCCGGGGGCGGGATTCACCCCTCCACTTT.

The chain uses TRBV15 and TRBJ1-4; no firm D call. The CDR3 consists of 16 residues. Germline CDR1 and CDR2: LNHNV and YYDKDF (reference sequence). V gave up 0 bases and J gave up 5 bases, with 13 bases separating them. The CDR3 reads CATSRDRDGENEKLFF. CDR3 nucleotide sequence: TGTGCCACCAGCAGAGATCGTGACGGGGAAAATGAAAAACTGTTTTTT.

The V call is TRBV6-1, the J call TRBJ1-2; 8 bases fit TRBD1. The CDR3 contains 14 residues. CDR1 is MNHNS and CDR2 is SASEGT in the germline V gene. The J segment lost 1 base and the V segment lost 6 bases, leaving 4 bases of the junction unmatched. CDR3 DNA: TGTGCCAGCAGAGACAGGGGTGGTAACTATGGCTACACCTTC. This translates into CASRDRGGNYGYTF.

This chain joins TRBV6-1 and TRBJ1-3; D not resolved. Looked up from germline, CDR1 is MNHNS and CDR2 is SASEGT. V was shortened by 8 bases and J by 5 bases, with 7 bases between the two germline ends. CDR3 length: 11 amino acids. The CDR3 nucleotides read TGTGCCAGCCTAGCCCGAAACACCATATATTTT. Translation gives CASLARNTIYF.

V is TRBV19 and J is TRBJ2-3; D gene ambiguous. Germline lookup yields CDR1 LNHDA and CDR2 SQIVND (reference sequence). This CDR3 region has 14 residues. The V end was cut by 3 bases, the J end by 2 bases, with 9 bases between. The CDR3 reads CASSIRLFTDTQYF. CDR3 nucleotides: TGTGCCAGTAGTATTCGGCTTTTCACAGATACGCAGTATTTT.

This rearrangement joins TRBV2 to TRBJ1-2; D not resolved. V gave up 4 bases and J gave up 8 bases, with 14 bases separating them. The germline V gene encodes CDR1 SNHLY and CDR2 FYNNEI. This CDR3 comprises 13 residues. CDR3 in amino acids: CASSVRPLEGYTF. Here the CDR3 DNA reads TGTGCCAGCAGTGTTCGGCCCCTGGAGGGCTACACCTTC.

This clone was observed once. The genes are TRBV9 and TRBJ2-4; the D gene is possibly TRBD2 (5 bases). V was trimmed by 5 bases and J by 9 bases, leaving 18 bases between them. CDR1 is SGDLS, CDR2 YYNGEE, per germline. This CDR3 contains 14 residues. The CDR3 bases are TGTGCCAGCAGTTCCGATACTGGAGGAGGCATTCAGTACTTC. Amino acids: CASSSDTGGGIQYF.

The chain carries TRBV5-1 and TRBJ2-7, with TRBD1 as a possible D gene (5 bases). CDR3 length: 13 residues. V was clipped by 4 bases and J by 0 bases, with 8 bases between them. Germline V gene sequence: CDR1 SGHRS, CDR2 YFSETQ. CDR3 nucleotides: TGCGCCAGCAGCCCCGACAGCTCCTACGAGCAGTACTTC. It yields the protein CASSPDSSYEQYF.

This clone was observed a handful of times. The V and J genes are TRBV5-5 and TRBJ1-6, with D unclear. The V and J ends lost 0 bases and 8 bases respectively, with 9 bases between them. The CDR3 consists of 14 residues. The V gene's germline CDR1 is SGHKS and CDR2 YYEKEE (reference sequence). In nucleotides, the CDR3 is TGTGCCAGCAGCTTGGTAGGGCCGGATTCACCCCTCCACTTT. Translated: CASSLVGPDSPLHF. The full variable domain, its missing parts supplied by reference TRBV5-5 and TRBJ1-6, is DAGVTQSPTHLIKTRGQQVTLRCSPISGHKSVSWYQQVLGQGPQFIFQYYEKEERGRGNFPDRFSARQFPNYSSELNVNALLLGDSALYLCASSLVGPDSPLHFGNGTRLTVT.

The chain employs TRBV28 and TRBJ2-4; 7 positions agree with TRBD1. Germline V lookup: CDR1 MDHEN, CDR2 SYDVKM. With 3 bases clipped from V and 0 bases from J, the junction kept 8 bases outside the gene matches. CDR3 length equals 17 residues. The CDR3 sequence is CASSFHGQELAKNIQYF. The CDR3 DNA sequence: TGTGCCAGCAGTTTCCACGGACAGGAACTAGCCAAAAACATTCAGTACTTC.

The chain combines TRBV18 with TRBJ1-2; the D is unclear. CDR3 length: 15 amino acids. In germline, CDR1 is KGHSH, CDR2 LQKENI. The V gene lost 6 bases and the J gene lost 3 bases, with 17 bases spanning the gap. CDR3 residues: CASSPAGKADYGYTF. As DNA, the CDR3 is TGTGCCAGCTCCCCCGCCGGTAAAGCGGACTATGGCTACACCTTC.

The chain has TRBV5-1 and TRBJ2-3; TRBD1 matches 7 bases. In germline, CDR1 is SGHRS, CDR2 YFSETQ. V was clipped by 2 bases and J by 0 bases; unmatched bases: 3. This CDR3 comprises 15 residues. CDR3 residues: CASSFSTGSTDTQYF. In nucleotides, the CDR3 is TGCGCCAGCAGCTTCTCGACAGGGAGCACAGATACGCAGTATTTT.

The chain is built from TRBV4-3 and TRBJ2-3, with D perhaps TRBD2 (5 bases). Trimming took off 2 bases at V and 0 bases at J, with 12 bases between the two ends. Germline CDR1 LGHNA, CDR2 YSLEER. The CDR3 sequence is 16 residues long. CDR3 residues: CASSQRPAASTDTQYF. The CDR3, as DNA: TGCGCCAGCAGCCAAAGGCCAGCGGCAAGCACAGATACGCAGTATTTT.

This clone was observed a single time. CDR3 loop: CASRSGVSSYNEQFF. The CDR3 nucleotides are TGTGCCAGTAGGAGTGGGGTTAGCTCCTACAATGAGCAGTTCTTC. This chain connects TRBV19 to TRBJ2-1; D remains unclear. The CDR3 runs 15 residues. The V gene's germline CDR1 is LNHDA and CDR2 SQIVND (reference sequence). V dropped 6 bases and J dropped 0 bases, with 12 bases sitting between them.

The V call is TRBV15, the J call TRBJ1-4; D is unresolved. CDR3 length: 12 amino acids. Germline CDR1 LNHNV, CDR2 YYDKDF (reference sequence). The ends were cut back, 0 bases at V and 8 bases at J, with 4 bases in the middle. The CDR3 DNA reads as TGTGCCACCAGCAGAGATCAAGAAAAACTGTTTTTT. Translated: CATSRDQEKLFF.

The V call is TRBV7-9, the J call TRBJ1-2; no clear D. Per germline, CDR1 SEHNR and CDR2 FQNEAQ (reference sequence). This CDR3 is 15 amino acids long. V was cut by 0 bases and J by 3 bases, with 11 bases left in between. CDR3 sequence (DNA): TGTGCCAGCAGCTTAGCTCGAACACTTCACTATGGCTACACCTTC. Its protein is CASSLARTLHYGYTF.

This clone was observed a handful of times. Other nucleotide sequences from this sample produce the same CDR3. V and J are TRBV9 and TRBJ2-3, with 11 positions matching TRBD2. Trimming at V came to 0 bases and at J to 0 bases, leaving 0 bases not matched to a gene. The CDR3 has 16 amino acids. The germline V gene encodes CDR1 SGDLS and CDR2 YYNGEE. The CDR3 region has the DNA TGTGCCAGCAGCGTAGGGACTAGCGGGAGCACAGATACGCAGTATTTT. Amino acids: CASSVGTSGSTDTQYF.

The chain links TRBV27 to TRBJ2-6; D is unclear. With 8 bases removed from V and 0 bases from J, the gap between germline ends came to 8 bases. There are 14 residues in the CDR3. CDR1 is MNHEY and CDR2 is SMNVEV in the germline V gene (reference sequence). Written as DNA, the CDR3 is TGTGCCAGCCGTAAGAGCTCTGGGGCCAACGTCCTGACTTTC. The encoded protein is CASRKSSGANVLTF.

Notes on this clone: The missing conserved phenylalanine or tryptophan at the end of this CDR3 makes a read error likely. No DNA is shown, since the ends of the CDR3 on it are uncertain; the CDR3 is the one TCRdb lists. The genes are TRBV5-4 and TRBJ1-2. Germline assignment: CDR1 SGHNT and CDR2 YYREEE (reference sequence). The CDR3 spans 13 residues, counting both ends. This CDR3 is CASSLVSQERVEV.